The sequence of this T cell receptor (beta chain) was determined in a study of patients and donors after allogeneic stem cell transplantation. TCRdb re-derived calls from the RT-PCR reads in MiXCR, one entry per CDR3 protein. The sample holds 800,000 to 1,000,000 distinct CDR3 sequences; around 17% are singletons and the top ten take around 6%. This clonotype has a handful of counts. This clonotype was obtained from a human donor who was either an allogeneic HSCT recipient or a stem cell or donor lymphocyte infusion donor (not recorded which). It is not recorded whose cells these are; they may come from a transplant donor. The sample consisted of blood, either unsorted or a sorted T cell fraction (not recorded which).

The chain's CDR3 is CSARLPGGREGAQHF. The CDR3, as DNA: TGCAGTGCTAGACTACCCGGTGGCAGAGAGGGAGCCCAGCATTTT. This sequence joins TRBV20-1 and TRBJ1-5; D unclear. There are 15 residues in the CDR3. V lost 2 bases, J lost 11 bases, and 22 bases lay in between. Looked up from germline, CDR1 is DFQATT and CDR2 is SNEGSKA (reference sequence).